This T cell receptor beta chain was captured by sequencing in a study of blood T cells in healthy people across ages. Study-level background: Every two T cells gave about one barcoded beta molecule via template switching.

A second roughly 6 to 11 cycle PCR used barcoded and J-beta primers. TCRdb reanalysed the 5' RACE reads using MiXCR and keeps one entry per CDR3 protein. The sample comprises around 780,000 distinct CDR3 sequences, roughly 24% of which are singletons, and 3% rests with the top ten. The CDR3 contains 12 residues. The ends were cut back, 10 bases at V and 5 bases at J, with 14 bases in the middle. Germline V gives CDR1 ENHRY, CDR2 SYGVKD. This sample also appeared in a second study, on T cells of mothers and their children. That paper notes: There was no detection of any persistent microchimeric T cell clones.

The sequencing sample was made of blood. The TCR comes from a boy aged 5-17 years in good health. The V call is TRBV10-3, the J call TRBJ2-5, with D tentatively TRBD1 (5 bases). Here the CDR3 reads CATTGRSETQYF. CDR3 nucleotide sequence: TGTGCCACCACAGGTAGGTCGGAGACCCAGTACTTC.